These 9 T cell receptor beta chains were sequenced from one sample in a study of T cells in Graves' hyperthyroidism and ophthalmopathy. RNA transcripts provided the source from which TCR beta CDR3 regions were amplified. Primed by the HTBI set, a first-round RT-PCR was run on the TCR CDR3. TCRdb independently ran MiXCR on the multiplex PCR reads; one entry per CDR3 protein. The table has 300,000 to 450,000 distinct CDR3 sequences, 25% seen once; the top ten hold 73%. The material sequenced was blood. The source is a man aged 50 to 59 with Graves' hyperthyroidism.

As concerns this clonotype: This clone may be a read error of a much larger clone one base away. The CDR3 here is CVSRKEEGPQHF. The CDR3 nucleotides read TGTGTCAGCAGGAAAGAAGAGGGGCCCCAGCATTTT. The rearrangement links TRBV12-3 or TRBV12-4 to TRBJ1-5; D call uncertain. The CDR3 is made up of 12 amino acids.

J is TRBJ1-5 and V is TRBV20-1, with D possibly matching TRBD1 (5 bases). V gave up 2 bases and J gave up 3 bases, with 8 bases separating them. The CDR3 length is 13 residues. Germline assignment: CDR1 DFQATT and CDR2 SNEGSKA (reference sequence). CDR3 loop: CSARRDPNQPQHF. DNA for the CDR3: TGCAGTGCTAGACGGGACCCCAATCAGCCCCAGCATTTT.

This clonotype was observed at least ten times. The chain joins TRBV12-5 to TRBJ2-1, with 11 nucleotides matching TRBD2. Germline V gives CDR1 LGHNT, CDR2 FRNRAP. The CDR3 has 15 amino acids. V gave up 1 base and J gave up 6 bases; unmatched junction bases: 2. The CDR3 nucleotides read TGTGCTAGTGGTTTGGCCCTAGCGGGAGGCAATGAGCAGTTCTTC. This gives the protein CASGLALAGGNEQFF.

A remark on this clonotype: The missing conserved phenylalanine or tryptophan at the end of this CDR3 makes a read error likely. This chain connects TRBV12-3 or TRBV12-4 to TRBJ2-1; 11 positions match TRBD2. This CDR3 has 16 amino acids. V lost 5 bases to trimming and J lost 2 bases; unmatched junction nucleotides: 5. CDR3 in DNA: TGTGCCAGCAGTCAGCTAGCGGGAGGAACCTACAATGAGCAGTTCCTC. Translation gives CASSQLAGGTYNEQFL.

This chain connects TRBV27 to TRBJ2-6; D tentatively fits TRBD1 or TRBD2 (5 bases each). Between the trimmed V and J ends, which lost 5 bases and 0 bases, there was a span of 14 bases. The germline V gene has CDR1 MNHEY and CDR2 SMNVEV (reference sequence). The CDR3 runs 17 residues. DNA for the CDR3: TGTGCCAGCAGTACCCGGGACGCATACTCTGGGGCCAACGTCCTGACTTTC. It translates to CASSTRDAYSGANVLTF.

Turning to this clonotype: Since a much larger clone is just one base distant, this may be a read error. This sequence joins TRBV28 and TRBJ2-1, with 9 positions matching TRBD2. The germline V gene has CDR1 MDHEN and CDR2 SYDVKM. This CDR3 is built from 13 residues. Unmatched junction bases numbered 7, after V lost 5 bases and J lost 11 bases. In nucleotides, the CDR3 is TGTGCCAGCAGTATTAGCGGGAGTAATAAGCAGTTCTTC. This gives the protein CASSISGSNKQFF.

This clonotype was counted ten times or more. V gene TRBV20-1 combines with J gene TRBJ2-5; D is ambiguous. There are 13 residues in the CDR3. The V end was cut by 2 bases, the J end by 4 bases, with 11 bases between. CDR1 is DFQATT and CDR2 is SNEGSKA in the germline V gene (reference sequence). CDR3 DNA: TGCAGTGCTAGAAGTTCGCCGGCAGAGACCCAGTACTTC. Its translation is CSARSSPAETQYF.

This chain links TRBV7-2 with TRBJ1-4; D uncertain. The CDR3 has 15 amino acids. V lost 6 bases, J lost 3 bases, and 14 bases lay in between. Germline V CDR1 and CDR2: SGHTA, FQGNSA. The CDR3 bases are TGTGCCAGCAGTCTCCACCCGAACCCTAATGAAAAACTGTTTTTT. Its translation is CASSLHPNPNEKLFF.

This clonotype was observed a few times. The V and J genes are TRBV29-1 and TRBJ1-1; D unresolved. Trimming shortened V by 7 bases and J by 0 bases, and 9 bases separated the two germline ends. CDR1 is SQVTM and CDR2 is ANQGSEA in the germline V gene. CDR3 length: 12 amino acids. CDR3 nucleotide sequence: TGCAGCGCGTCCCTTTTGAACACTGAAGCTTTCTTT. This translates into CSASLLNTEAFF. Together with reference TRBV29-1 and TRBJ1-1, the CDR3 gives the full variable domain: SAVISQKPSRDICQRGTSLTIQCQVDSQVTMMFWYRQQPGQSLTLIATANQGSEATYESGFVIDKFPISRPNLTFSTLTVSNMSPEDSSIYLCSASLLNTEAFFGQGTRLTVV.